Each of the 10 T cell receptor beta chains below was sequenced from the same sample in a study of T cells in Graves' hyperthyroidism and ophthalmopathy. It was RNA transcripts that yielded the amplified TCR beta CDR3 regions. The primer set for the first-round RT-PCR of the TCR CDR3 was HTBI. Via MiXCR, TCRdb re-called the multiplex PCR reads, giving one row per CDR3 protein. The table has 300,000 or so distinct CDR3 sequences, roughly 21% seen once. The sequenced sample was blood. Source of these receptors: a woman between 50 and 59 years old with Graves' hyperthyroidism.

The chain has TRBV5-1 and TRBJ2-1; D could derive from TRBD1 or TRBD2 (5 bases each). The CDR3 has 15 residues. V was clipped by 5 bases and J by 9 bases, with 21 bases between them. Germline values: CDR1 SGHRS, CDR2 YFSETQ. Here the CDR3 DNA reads TGCGCCAGCAGAAGGTTCGGGAAGGGGTACGGTGAGCAGTTCTTC. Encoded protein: CASRRFGKGYGEQFF.

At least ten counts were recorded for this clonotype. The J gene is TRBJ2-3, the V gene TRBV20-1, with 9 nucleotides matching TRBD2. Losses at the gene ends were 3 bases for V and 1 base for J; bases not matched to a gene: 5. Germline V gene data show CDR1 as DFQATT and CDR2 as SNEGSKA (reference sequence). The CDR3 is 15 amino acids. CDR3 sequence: CSASTASGGTDTQYF. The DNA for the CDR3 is TGCAGTGCTAGTACGGCTAGCGGGGGCACAGATACGCAGTATTTT.

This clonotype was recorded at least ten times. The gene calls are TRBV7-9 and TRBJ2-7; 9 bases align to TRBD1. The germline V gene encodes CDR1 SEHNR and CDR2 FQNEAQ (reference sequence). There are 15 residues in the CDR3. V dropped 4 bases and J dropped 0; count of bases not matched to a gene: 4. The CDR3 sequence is CASSSGTGNSYEQYF. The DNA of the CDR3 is TGTGCCAGCAGCTCCGGGACAGGGAACTCCTACGAGCAGTACTTC.

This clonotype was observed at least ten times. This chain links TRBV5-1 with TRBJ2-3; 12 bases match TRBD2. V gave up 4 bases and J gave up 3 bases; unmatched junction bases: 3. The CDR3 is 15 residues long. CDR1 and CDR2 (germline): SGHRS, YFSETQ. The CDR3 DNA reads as TGCGCCAGCAGCGGGACTAGCGGGCCTACAGATACGCAGTATTTT. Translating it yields CASSGTSGPTDTQYF.

This CDR3 is CSVAGFSGANVLTF. The CDR3 region has the DNA TGCAGCGTTGCGGGGTTCTCTGGGGCCAACGTCCTGACTTTC. The chain links TRBV29-1 to TRBJ2-6, with D maybe TRBD2 (5 bases). Between the trimmed V and J ends, which lost 4 bases and 0 bases, there was a span of 7 bases. Germline V gene lookup returns CDR1 SQVTM and CDR2 ANQGSEA. The CDR3 contains 14 residues.

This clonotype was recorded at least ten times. CDR3 nucleotides: TGTGCCAGCAGCTGGCGGACAGCTTCCTACAATGAGCAGTTCTTC. Translation gives CASSWRTASYNEQFF. The chain uses TRBV11-3 and TRBJ2-1; a weak D match, TRBD1 (6 bases). CDR3 length: 15 residues. Germline CDR1 and CDR2: SGHNT and YENEEA. V was shortened by 4 bases and J by 1 base, with 11 bases between the two germline ends.

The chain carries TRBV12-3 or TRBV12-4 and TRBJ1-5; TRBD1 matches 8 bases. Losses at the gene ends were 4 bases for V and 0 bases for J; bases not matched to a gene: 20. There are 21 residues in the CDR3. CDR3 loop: CASSSHVILGQDHYSNQPQHF. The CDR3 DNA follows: TGTGCCAGCAGTTCCCATGTCATATTGGGACAGGACCACTATAGCAATCAGCCCCAGCATTTT.

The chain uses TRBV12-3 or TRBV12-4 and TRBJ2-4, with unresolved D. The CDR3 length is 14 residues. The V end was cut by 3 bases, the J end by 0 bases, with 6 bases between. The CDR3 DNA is TGTGCCAGCAGTTTTGGCATAGCCAAAAACATTCAGTACTTC. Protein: CASSFGIAKNIQYF.

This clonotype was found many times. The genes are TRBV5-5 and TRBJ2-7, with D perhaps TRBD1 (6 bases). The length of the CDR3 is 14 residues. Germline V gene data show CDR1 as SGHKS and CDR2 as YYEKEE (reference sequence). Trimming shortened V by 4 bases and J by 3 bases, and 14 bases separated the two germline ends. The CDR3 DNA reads TGTGCCAGCAGCCTCCACAAGGGGGTCTACGAGCAGTACTTC. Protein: CASSLHKGVYEQYF. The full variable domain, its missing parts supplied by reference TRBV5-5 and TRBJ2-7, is DAGVTQSPTHLIKTRGQQVTLRCSPISGHKSVSWYQQVLGQGPQFIFQYYEKEERGRGNFPDRFSARQFPNYSSELNVNALLLGDSALYLCASSLHKGVYEQYFGPGTRLTVT.

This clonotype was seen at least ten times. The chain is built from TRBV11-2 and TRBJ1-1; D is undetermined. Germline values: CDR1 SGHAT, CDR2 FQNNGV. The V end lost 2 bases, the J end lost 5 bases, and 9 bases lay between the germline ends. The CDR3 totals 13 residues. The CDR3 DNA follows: TGTGCCAGCAGCTTAAAATCGCATACTGAAGCTTTCTTT. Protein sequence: CASSLKSHTEAFF.